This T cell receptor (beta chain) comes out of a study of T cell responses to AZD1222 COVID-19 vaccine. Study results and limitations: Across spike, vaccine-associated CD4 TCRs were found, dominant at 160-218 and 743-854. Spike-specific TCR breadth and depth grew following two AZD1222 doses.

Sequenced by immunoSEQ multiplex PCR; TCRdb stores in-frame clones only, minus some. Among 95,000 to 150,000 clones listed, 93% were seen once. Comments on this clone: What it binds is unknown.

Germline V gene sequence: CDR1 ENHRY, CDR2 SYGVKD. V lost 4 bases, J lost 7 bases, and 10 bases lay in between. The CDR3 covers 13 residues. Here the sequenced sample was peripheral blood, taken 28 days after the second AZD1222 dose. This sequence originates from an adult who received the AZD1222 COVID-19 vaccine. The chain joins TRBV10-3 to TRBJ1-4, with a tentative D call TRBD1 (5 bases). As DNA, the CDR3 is TGTGCCATCAGTGCAGGGTTGGGTGAAAAACTGTTTTTT. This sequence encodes CAISAGLGEKLFF.